The subject of this entry is one TCR beta chain. This CDR3 has 13 residues. V was trimmed by 3 bases and J by 7 bases, leaving 10 bases between them. CDR1 SGHTA and CDR2 FQGNSA come from the germline V gene. The time point was: patch test 3, about 24 weeks after DPC sensitization. Treatment here: therapeutic diphenylcyclopropenone sensitization with weekly scalp DPC. Extraction yielded total RNA from whole blood (unfractionated). The record originates from a study of human T cells and chemical hapten exposure. Unique molecular identifiers were affixed to discrete cDNA molecules within the library. TCRdb ran MiXCR on the RACE reads and lists one entry per CDR3 protein. This table holds 150,000 to 200,000 distinct CDR3 sequences, around 25% found once.

The TCR sequence derives from a middle-aged woman with alopecia areata. Some clones in this sample may be carry-over from other donors' samples. Source: whole blood, taken in connection with sensitization to the hapten diphenylcyclopropenone (DPC). The chain couples TRBV7-2 to TRBJ1-5; no clear D gene. The CDR3 loop is CASSFSGGQPQHF. DNA for the CDR3: TGTGCCAGCAGCTTCTCCGGCGGCCAGCCCCAGCATTTT.